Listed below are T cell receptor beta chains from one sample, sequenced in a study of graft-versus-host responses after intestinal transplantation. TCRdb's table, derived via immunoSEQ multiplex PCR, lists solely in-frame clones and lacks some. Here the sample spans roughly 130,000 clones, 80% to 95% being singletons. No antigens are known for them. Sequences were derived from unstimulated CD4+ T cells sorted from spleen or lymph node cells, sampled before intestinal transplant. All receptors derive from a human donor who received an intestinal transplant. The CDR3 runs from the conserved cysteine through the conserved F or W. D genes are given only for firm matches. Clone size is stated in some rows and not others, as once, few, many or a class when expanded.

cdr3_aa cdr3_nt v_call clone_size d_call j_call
CASSRPLGQVYEQYF TGTGCCAGCAGCCGCCCCCTAGGACAGGTATACGAGCAGTACTTC TRBV28 - TRBD1 TRBJ2-7
CASSQDSTGYFSGNTIYF TGTGCCAGCAGCCAAGATTCGACGGGTTATTTCTCTGGAAACACCATATATTTT TRBV14 - - TRBJ1-3
CASSPSGQRNTIYF TGTGCCAGCAGTCCGTCGGGACAACGAAACACCATATATTTT TRBV6-5 - - TRBJ1-3
CASSPRGGTDTQYF TGTGCCAGCAGCCCCCGGGGTGGCACAGATACGCAGTATTTT TRBV28 - - TRBJ2-3
CASSFRGTSGGYTF TGTGCCAGCAGCTTCCGGGGAACTTCTGGTGGCTACACCTTC TRBV7-2 once - TRBJ1-2
CASSRSPPGLAGWNEQYF TGTGCCAGCAGCCGTTCTCCACCGGGACTAGCGGGATGGAACGAGCAGTACTTC TRBV4-2 - TRBD2 TRBJ2-7
CASSPAGVRNTEAFF TGTGCCAGCTCACCTGCAGGGGTCCGAAACACTGAAGCTTTCTTT TRBV18 - - TRBJ1-1
CASSWAGAGTIEAFF TGTGCCAGCAGCTGGGCCGGTGCAGGGACCATTGAAGCTTTCTTT TRBV5-5 - - TRBJ1-1
CASSEERGVNYGYTF TGTGCCAGCAGTGAAGAGAGGGGCGTCAACTATGGCTACACCTTC TRBV6-1 - - TRBJ1-2
CASGLDMADTQYF TGTGCTAGTGGTTTGGATATGGCAGATACGCAGTATTTT TRBV12-5 - - TRBJ2-3
CASSQKRRADTQYF TGTGCCAGCAGCCAAAAGAGGAGGGCAGATACGCAGTATTTT TRBV14 - - TRBJ2-3
CASTKGPYTGELFF TGTGCCAGCACCAAGGGACCTTACACCGGGGAGCTGTTTTTT TRBV6-1 once - TRBJ2-2
CASIPRGTGKQPQHF TGTGCCAGCATCCCTAGGGGGACAGGGAAACAGCCCCAGCATTTT TRBV28 - TRBD1 TRBJ1-5
CASSLVAGGSYEQYF TGCGCCAGCAGCTTGGTAGCGGGAGGGTCCTACGAGCAGTACTTC TRBV5-1 - TRBD2 TRBJ2-7
CASSSTYKRTRAYYEQYF TGTGCCAGCAGTTCAACCTATAAACGGACTAGGGCCTACTACGAGCAGTACTTC TRBV27 - TRBD2 TRBJ2-7
CASSQDGRGSNGYTF TGCGCCAGCAGCCAAGACGGTCGAGGGAGCAATGGCTACACCTTC TRBV4-3 - - TRBJ1-2
CASSIRRGRAYEQYF TGTGCCAGTAGTATTCGTCGCGGGAGGGCCTACGAGCAGTACTTC TRBV19 - TRBD2 TRBJ2-7
CASSVGGLSYEQYF TGTGCCAGCAGTGTAGGGGGCCTCTCCTACGAGCAGTACTTC TRBV2 - TRBD1 TRBJ2-7
CASSLEGGRATDTQYF TGTGCCAGCAGCTTAGAGGGCGGGAGGGCCACAGATACGCAGTATTTT TRBV11-1 - TRBD2 TRBJ2-3
CAISGQGAWYEQYF TGTGCCATCAGTGGTCAGGGGGCATGGTACGAGCAGTACTTC TRBV10-3 - TRBD1 TRBJ2-7
CASSLAGQRNQPQHF TGTGCCAGTAGTTTGGCGGGGCAGAGGAATCAGCCCCAGCATTTT TRBV19 - - TRBJ1-5
CASSLLTGLNTEAFF TGCGCCAGCAGCTTGCTGACAGGGTTGAACACTGAAGCTTTCTTT TRBV5-1 - TRBD1 TRBJ1-1
CATLSAGRETQYF TGTGCCACCCTATCGGCCGGAAGGGAGACCCAGTACTTC TRBV28 - - TRBJ2-5
CASSLGGGGVSYNEQFF TGTGCCAGCAGCTTAGGCGGCGGGGGTGTTTCCTACAATGAGCAGTTCTTC TRBV7-2 - TRBD2 TRBJ2-1
CASRGLTGTEAFF TGTGCCAGTAGGGGACTTACGGGGACTGAAGCTTTCTTT TRBV19 - - TRBJ1-1
CASSLTSEQYF TGTGCCAGCAGCCTAACTAGCGAGCAGTACTTC TRBV5-8 - - TRBJ2-7
CASWRGSYSNQPQHF TGTGCCAGCTGGCGGGGTTCCTATAGCAATCAGCCCCAGCATTTT TRBV28 - - TRBJ1-5
CAWRQGTDTQYF TGTGCCTGGAGGCAGGGTACAGATACGCAGTATTTT TRBV30 - - TRBJ2-3
CASSENYEQYF TGTGCCAGCAGTGAAAACTACGAGCAGTACTTC TRBV25-1 - - TRBJ2-7
CAWGFGLAGVADTQYF TGTGCCTGGGGGTTCGGACTAGCGGGAGTCGCAGATACGCAGTATTTT TRBV30 - TRBD2 TRBJ2-3
CASSLLVFPSSGANVLTF TGTGCCAGCAGCTTACTAGTGTTCCCTAGCTCTGGGGCCAACGTCCTGACTTTC TRBV7-9 - - TRBJ2-6
CASSRTQGASTDTQYF TGCGCCAGCAGTCGAACTCAGGGGGCTAGCACAGATACGCAGTATTTT TRBV5-1 - TRBD1 TRBJ2-3
CASSLAAYSSDYNEQFF TGTGCCAGCAGCTTGGCGGCGTACTCCTCGGATTACAATGAGCAGTTCTTC TRBV5-6 - - TRBJ2-1
CASRPLLRDSRSYNEQFF TGCGCCAGCAGGCCCCTCCTCCGGGACTCCCGTTCCTACAATGAGCAGTTCTTC TRBV4-1 - - TRBJ2-1
CASSSGQDNEKLFF TGCGCCAGCAGCTCGGGACAGGATAATGAAAAACTGTTTTTT TRBV5-1 - TRBD1 TRBJ1-4
CASSESSSPQDTDTQYF TGCGCCAGCAGTGAGTCTAGCAGTCCACAAGACACAGATACGCAGTATTTT TRBV10-1 once - TRBJ2-3
CASSYRRTDTQYF TGTGCCAGCAGTTACCGACGCACAGATACGCAGTATTTT TRBV6-5 - - TRBJ2-3
CASTPTGRNSPLHF TGTGCCAGCACCCCGACAGGTAGAAATTCACCCCTCCACTTT TRBV6-4 - - TRBJ1-6
CASTPVYGKETQYF TGTGCCAGCACCCCTGTCTACGGGAAGGAGACCCAGTACTTC TRBV7-9 - - TRBJ2-5
CASSMRTGEDYGYTF TGTGCCAGTAGTATGAGGACAGGGGAGGACTATGGCTACACCTTC TRBV19 once TRBD1 TRBJ1-2
CASSRREGSYNEQFF TGCGCCAGCAGCCGGCGGGAGGGTTCCTACAATGAGCAGTTCTTC TRBV4-3 - TRBD2 TRBJ2-1
CASSFLGGELFF TGTGCCAGCAGTTTCCTAGGGGGGGAGCTGTTTTTT TRBV28 - - TRBJ2-2
CASSLWGYEQYF TGTGCCAGCAGTTTATGGGGATACGAGCAGTACTTC TRBV28 few - TRBJ2-7
CASSLSTMNTEAFF TGTGCCAGTAGCCTATCCACGATGAACACTGAAGCTTTCTTT TRBV19 - - TRBJ1-1
CASSAGTSGTDTQYF TGTGCCAGTAGTGCCGGGACTAGCGGCACAGATACGCAGTATTTT TRBV19 few TRBD2 TRBJ2-3
CASSQEVTRNSPLHF TGCGCCAGCAGCCAAGAAGTCACCCGTAATTCACCCCTCCACTTT TRBV4-1 - - TRBJ1-6
CASSYGQETQYF TGTGCCAGCAGCTACGGGCAAGAGACCCAGTACTTC TRBV6-5 - - TRBJ2-5
CASSLELAGALSYEQYF TGTGCCAGCAGCTTGGAACTAGCGGGAGCCCTCTCCTACGAGCAGTACTTC TRBV7-2 - TRBD2 TRBJ2-7
CASSIQDTEAFF TGTGCCAGTAGTATCCAGGACACTGAAGCTTTCTTT TRBV19 - - TRBJ1-1
CASSQAAAANTGELFF TGCGCCAGCAGCCAAGCGGCAGCGGCGAACACCGGGGAGCTGTTTTTT TRBV4-3 - - TRBJ2-2
CASSPVRIDTQYF TGTGCCAGCTCACCCGTTCGAATAGATACGCAGTATTTT TRBV18 - - TRBJ2-3
CASSLFPEREPFEQYF TGTGCCAGCAGTTTATTTCCCGAGCGAGAACCTTTCGAGCAGTATTTT TRBV28 - - TRBJ2-3
CASTTPNSPLHF TGTGCCAGCACGACTCCGAATTCACCCCTCCACTTT TRBV28 - - TRBJ1-6
CASSSPSQGAPEFF TGTGCCAGCAGTTCCCCCTCACAGGGGGCGCCGGAGTTCTTC TRBV27 - TRBD1 TRBJ2-1